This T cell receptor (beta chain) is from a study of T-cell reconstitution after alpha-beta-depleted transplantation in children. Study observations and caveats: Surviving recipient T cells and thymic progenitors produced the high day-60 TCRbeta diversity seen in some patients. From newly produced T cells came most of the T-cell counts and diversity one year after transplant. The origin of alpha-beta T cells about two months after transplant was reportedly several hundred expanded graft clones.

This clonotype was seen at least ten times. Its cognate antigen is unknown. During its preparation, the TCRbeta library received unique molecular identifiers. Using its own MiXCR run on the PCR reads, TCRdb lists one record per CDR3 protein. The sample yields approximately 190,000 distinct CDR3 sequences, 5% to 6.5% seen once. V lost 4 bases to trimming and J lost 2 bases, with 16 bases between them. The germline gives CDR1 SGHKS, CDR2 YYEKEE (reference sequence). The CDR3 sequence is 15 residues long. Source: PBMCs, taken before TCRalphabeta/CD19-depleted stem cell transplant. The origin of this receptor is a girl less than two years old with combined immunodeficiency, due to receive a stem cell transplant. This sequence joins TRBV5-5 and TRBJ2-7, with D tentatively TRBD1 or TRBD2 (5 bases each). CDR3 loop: CASSHGTEVAYEQYF. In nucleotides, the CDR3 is TGTGCCAGCAGCCATGGGACGGAAGTCGCCTACGAGCAGTACTTC.